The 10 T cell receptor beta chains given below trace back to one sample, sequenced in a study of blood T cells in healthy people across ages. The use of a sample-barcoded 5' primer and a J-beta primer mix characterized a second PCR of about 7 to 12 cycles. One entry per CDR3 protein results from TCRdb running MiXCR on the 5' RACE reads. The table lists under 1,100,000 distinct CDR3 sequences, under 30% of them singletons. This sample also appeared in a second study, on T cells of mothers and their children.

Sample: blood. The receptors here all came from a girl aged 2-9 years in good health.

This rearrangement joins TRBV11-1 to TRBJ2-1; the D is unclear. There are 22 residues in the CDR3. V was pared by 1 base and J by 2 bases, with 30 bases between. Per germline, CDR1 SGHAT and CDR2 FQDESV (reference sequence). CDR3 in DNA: TGTGCCAGCAGCTTAGGCTCTTTAGGAATAGGGCCGTTTTTCATCCCCTACAATGAGCAGTTCTTC. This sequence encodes CASSLGSLGIGPFFIPYNEQFF.

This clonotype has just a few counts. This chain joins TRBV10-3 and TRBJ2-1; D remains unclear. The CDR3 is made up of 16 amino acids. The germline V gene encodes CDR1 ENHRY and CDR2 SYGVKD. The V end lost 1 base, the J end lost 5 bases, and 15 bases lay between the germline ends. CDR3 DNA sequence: TGTGCCATCAGTGAGTGGGGAAAGGTCTTAGACAATGAGCAGTTCTTC. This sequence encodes CAISEWGKVLDNEQFF.

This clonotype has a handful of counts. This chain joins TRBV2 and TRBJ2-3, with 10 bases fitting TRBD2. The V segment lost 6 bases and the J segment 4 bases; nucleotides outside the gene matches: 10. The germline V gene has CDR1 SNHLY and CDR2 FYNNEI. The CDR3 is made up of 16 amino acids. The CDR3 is CASRYKLAGRSDTQYF. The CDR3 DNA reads TGTGCCAGCAGGTATAAACTAGCGGGGAGGTCAGATACGCAGTATTTT.

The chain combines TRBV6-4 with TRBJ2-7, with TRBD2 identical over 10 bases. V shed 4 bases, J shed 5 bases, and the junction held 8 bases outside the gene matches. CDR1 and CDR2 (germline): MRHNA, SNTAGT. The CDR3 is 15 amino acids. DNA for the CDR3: TGTGCCAGCAGTGCCGTACTAGCGGGAACCGACGAGCAGTACTTC. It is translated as CASSAVLAGTDEQYF.

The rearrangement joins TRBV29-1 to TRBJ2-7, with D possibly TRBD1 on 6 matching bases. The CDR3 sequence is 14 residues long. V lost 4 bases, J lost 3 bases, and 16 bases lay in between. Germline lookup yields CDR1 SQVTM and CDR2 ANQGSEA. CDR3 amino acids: CSVGTDPNFYEQYF. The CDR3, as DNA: TGCAGCGTTGGGACAGACCCAAACTTCTACGAGCAGTACTTC.

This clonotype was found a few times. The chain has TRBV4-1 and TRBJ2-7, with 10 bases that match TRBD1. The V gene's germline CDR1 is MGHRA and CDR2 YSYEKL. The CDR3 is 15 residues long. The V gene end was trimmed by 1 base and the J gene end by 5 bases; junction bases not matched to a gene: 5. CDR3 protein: CASSQGWTGGHEQYF. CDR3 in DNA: TGCGCCAGCAGCCAAGGCTGGACAGGGGGGCACGAGCAGTACTTC.

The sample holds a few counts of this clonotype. The CDR3 here is CASSYGAGKETQYF. The CDR3 nucleotides are TGTGCCAGCAGTTACGGGGCGGGGAAAGAGACCCAGTACTTC. The rearrangement links TRBV6-5 to TRBJ2-1, with a tentative D call TRBD2 (6 bases). The end of the DNA aligns better with TRBJ2-5, so the J call may be wrong. The CDR3 extends over 14 amino acids. Germline V gene lookup returns CDR1 MNHEY and CDR2 SVGAGI.

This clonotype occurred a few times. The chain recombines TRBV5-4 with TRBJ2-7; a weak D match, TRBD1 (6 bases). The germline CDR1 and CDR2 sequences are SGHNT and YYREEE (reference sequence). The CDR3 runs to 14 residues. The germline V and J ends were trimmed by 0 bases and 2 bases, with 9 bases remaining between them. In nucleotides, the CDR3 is TGTGCCAGCAGCTTGGGGGACAAGGCCTACGAGCAGTACTTC. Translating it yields CASSLGDKAYEQYF.

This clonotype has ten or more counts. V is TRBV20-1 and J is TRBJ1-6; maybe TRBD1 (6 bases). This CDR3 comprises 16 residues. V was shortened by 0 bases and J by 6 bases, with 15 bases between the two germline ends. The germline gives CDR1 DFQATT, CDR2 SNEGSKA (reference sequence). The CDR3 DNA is TGCAGTGCTAGAGACTTTCGACAGGCCCCTAATTCACCCCTCCACTTT. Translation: CSARDFRQAPNSPLHF.

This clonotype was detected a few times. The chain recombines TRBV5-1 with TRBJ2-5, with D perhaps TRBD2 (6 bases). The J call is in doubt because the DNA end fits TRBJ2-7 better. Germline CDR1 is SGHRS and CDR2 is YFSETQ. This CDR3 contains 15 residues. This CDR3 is CASSPGVLSSYEQYF. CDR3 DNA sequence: TGCGCCAGCAGCCCGGGGGTCCTAAGCTCCTACGAGCAGTACTTC.